Listed below are T cell receptor beta chains from one sample, sequenced in a study of T cell responses to AZD1222 COVID-19 vaccine. Some clones are missing from TCRdb's copy, which holds only in-frame ones; the method was immunoSEQ multiplex PCR. There are 95,000 or so clones in the sample; approximately 90% occur only once, and 6.5% to 10% lies in the top ten. The specimen was peripheral blood, collected 28 days after the second AZD1222 dose. The receptors were gathered from an adult who received the AZD1222 COVID-19 vaccine. CDR3s include the opening cysteine and the closing phenylalanine or tryptophan. The D gene is left open where the match is weak. A clone size is listed for some rows: how often the clone was seen (once, few, many), or a class if it is expanded.

j_call: TRBJ1-1
v_call: TRBV5-1
clone_size: NA
d_call: NA
cdr3_nt: TGCGCCAGCAGCTTGGTAGGCGGCGGCACTGAAGCTTTCTTT
cdr3_aa: CASSLVGGGTEAFF

j_call: TRBJ1-1
v_call: TRBV5-8
clone_size: NA
d_call: TRBD1
cdr3_nt: TGTGCCAGCAGACAGGGGGGGAACACTGAAGCTTTCTTT
cdr3_aa: CASRQGGNTEAFF

j_call: TRBJ1-1
v_call: TRBV29-1
clone_size: NA
d_call: NA
cdr3_nt: TGCAGCGTTGAGAAGTATGGCACTGAAGCTTTCTTT
cdr3_aa: CSVEKYGTEAFF

j_call: TRBJ1-4
v_call: TRBV5-1
clone_size: NA
d_call: NA
cdr3_nt: TGCGCCAGCAGCTTGGGAGGGGGTGAAAAACTGTTTTTT
cdr3_aa: CASSLGGGEKLFF

j_call: TRBJ2-2
v_call: TRBV18
clone_size: NA
d_call: TRBD2
cdr3_nt: TGTGCCAGCTCACCCGTGGTAGCGGGAGTCACCGGGGAGCTGTTTTTT
cdr3_aa: CASSPVVAGVTGELFF

j_call: TRBJ1-5
v_call: TRBV10-3
clone_size: NA
d_call: NA
cdr3_nt: TGTGCCATCAGTGAAGGTAGGTCGCCCCAGCATTTT
cdr3_aa: CAISEGRSPQHF

j_call: TRBJ2-1
v_call: TRBV30
clone_size: NA
d_call: TRBD2
cdr3_nt: TGTGCCTGGATTGGGACTAGCGGGCCTTATGGGGAGCAGTTCTTC
cdr3_aa: CAWIGTSGPYGEQFF

j_call: TRBJ1-5
v_call: TRBV27
clone_size: NA
d_call: NA
cdr3_nt: TGTGCCAGCAGTTTTTCAGTAACGGGCAATCAGCCCCAGCATTTT
cdr3_aa: CASSFSVTGNQPQHF

j_call: TRBJ1-1
v_call: TRBV4-3
clone_size: NA
d_call: NA
cdr3_nt: TGCGCCAGCAGCCAAGATAGTAGGGGAGCTGAAGCTTTCTTT
cdr3_aa: CASSQDSRGAEAFF

j_call: TRBJ2-7
v_call: TRBV5-1
clone_size: NA
d_call: NA
cdr3_nt: TGCGCCAGCAGCTCTGCCCCTGGGCCGGGCGAGCAGTACTTC
cdr3_aa: CASSSAPGPGEQYF

j_call: TRBJ1-1
v_call: TRBV29-1
clone_size: once
d_call: NA
cdr3_nt: TGCAGCGCCCGGTTTACCCTAGGGAACACTGAAGCTTTCTTT
cdr3_aa: CSARFTLGNTEAFF

j_call: TRBJ1-5
v_call: TRBV5-8
clone_size: NA
d_call: TRBD1
cdr3_nt: TGTGCCAGCAGCGTACTTTGGGACAGGGGGTTTCAGCCCCAGCATTTT
cdr3_aa: CASSVLWDRGFQPQHF

j_call: TRBJ2-2
v_call: TRBV28
clone_size: NA
d_call: TRBD2
cdr3_nt: TGTGCCAGCAGTTTAGCCCGTGCCGGGGGGACCGGGGAGCTGTTTTTT
cdr3_aa: CASSLARAGGTGELFF

j_call: TRBJ1-1
v_call: TRBV11-2
clone_size: NA
d_call: NA
cdr3_nt: TGTGCCAGCAGCTTAAAAAGGAACACTGAAGCTTTCTTT
cdr3_aa: CASSLKRNTEAFF

j_call: TRBJ2-7
v_call: TRBV24-1
clone_size: NA
d_call: NA
cdr3_nt: TGTGCCACCAGTTTTTCCGAGCAGTACTTC
cdr3_aa: CATSFSEQYF

j_call: TRBJ2-7
v_call: TRBV5-1
clone_size: NA
d_call: NA
cdr3_nt: TGCGCCAGCAGCTTGCCCCCAGGACCCGGAAGCTCCTACGAGCAGTACTTC
cdr3_aa: CASSLPPGPGSSYEQYF

j_call: TRBJ1-5
v_call: TRBV15
clone_size: NA
d_call: TRBD1
cdr3_nt: TGTGCCACCAGCAGAGATAGGGACAGGGGGTCTCAGCCCCAGCATTTT
cdr3_aa: CATSRDRDRGSQPQHF

j_call: TRBJ1-2
v_call: TRBV27
clone_size: NA
d_call: NA
cdr3_nt: TGTGCCAGCAGTCCTCGGGGGGGGCAGGATGACTATGGCTACACCTTC
cdr3_aa: CASSPRGGQDDYGYTF

j_call: TRBJ1-5
v_call: TRBV6-1
clone_size: NA
d_call: TRBD1
cdr3_nt: TGTGCCAGCAGTGATCAGGCAGGGGGCAGGGCCCAGCATTTT
cdr3_aa: CASSDQAGGRAQHF

j_call: TRBJ2-5
v_call: TRBV4-1
clone_size: NA
d_call: NA
cdr3_nt: TGCGCCAGCAGCCAAGATCAGAAACAAGAGACCCAGTACTTC
cdr3_aa: CASSQDQKQETQYF

j_call: TRBJ1-1
v_call: TRBV6-6
clone_size: NA
d_call: NA
cdr3_nt: TGTGCCAGCAGTTACTCGACCAGGGGACTCGGTGAAGCTTTCTTT
cdr3_aa: CASSYSTRGLGEAFF

j_call: TRBJ2-7
v_call: TRBV20-1
clone_size: NA
d_call: NA
cdr3_nt: TGCAGTACTACTAGCTACGAGCAGTACTTC
cdr3_aa: CSTTSYEQYF

j_call: TRBJ2-3
v_call: TRBV27
clone_size: NA
d_call: NA
cdr3_nt: TGTGCCAGCAGTCGGACGGCTAGCACAGATACGCAGTATTTT
cdr3_aa: CASSRTASTDTQYF

j_call: TRBJ2-7
v_call: TRBV7-9
clone_size: NA
d_call: TRBD2
cdr3_nt: TGTGCCAGCAGCTTTACCCCGGGACTAGCGCAAAGCTCCTACGAGCAGTACTTC
cdr3_aa: CASSFTPGLAQSSYEQYF

j_call: TRBJ1-2
v_call: TRBV24-1
clone_size: NA
d_call: NA
cdr3_nt: TGTGCCACCAGTGATTCCGCAGGCTATGGCTACACCTTC
cdr3_aa: CATSDSAGYGYTF

j_call: TRBJ2-1
v_call: TRBV20-1
clone_size: NA
d_call: NA
cdr3_nt: TGCAGTGCTAGTGGGGGGGCCGGAGGTTACGATGAGCAGTTCTTC
cdr3_aa: CSASGGAGGYDEQFF

j_call: TRBJ1-1
v_call: TRBV19
clone_size: NA
d_call: NA
cdr3_nt: TGTGCCAGTAGTCTGACAGGGAACACTGAAGCTTTCTTT
cdr3_aa: CASSLTGNTEAFF

j_call: TRBJ2-1
v_call: TRBV18
clone_size: NA
d_call: TRBD2
cdr3_nt: TGTGCCAGCTCACCAGCGGGAGGCAACAATGAGCAGTTCTTC
cdr3_aa: CASSPAGGNNEQFF

j_call: TRBJ2-5
v_call: TRBV6-5
clone_size: NA
d_call: TRBD2
cdr3_nt: TGTGCCAGCACCCCAGGACTAGCGGGGTCGGAGACCCAGTACTTC
cdr3_aa: CASTPGLAGSETQYF

j_call: TRBJ1-5
v_call: TRBV4-1
clone_size: NA
d_call: TRBD1
cdr3_nt: TGCGCCAGCAGCCGGACTTATACAGGGGGCAATCAGCCCCAGCATTTT
cdr3_aa: CASSRTYTGGNQPQHF

j_call: TRBJ2-7
v_call: TRBV10-3
clone_size: NA
d_call: NA
cdr3_nt: TGTGCCATCGGAGGGGGAGGGCAGGGTACGAATGCCTACGAGCAGTACTTC
cdr3_aa: CAIGGGGQGTNAYEQYF

j_call: TRBJ2-1
v_call: TRBV7-2
clone_size: NA
d_call: TRBD2
cdr3_nt: TGTGCCAGCAGCACCAGACTAGCGGGTTTCCACAATGAGCAGTTCTTC
cdr3_aa: CASSTRLAGFHNEQFF

j_call: TRBJ1-3
v_call: TRBV15
clone_size: NA
d_call: NA
cdr3_nt: TGTGCCACCAGCAGGAGGTTGGGAAACACCATATATTTT
cdr3_aa: CATSRRLGNTIYF

j_call: TRBJ2-5
v_call: TRBV10-1
clone_size: NA
d_call: NA
cdr3_nt: TGCGCCAGCAGCCCCGGAAGTTATGGGACCCAGTACTTC
cdr3_aa: CASSPGSYGTQYF

j_call: TRBJ1-2
v_call: TRBV25-1
clone_size: NA
d_call: NA
cdr3_nt: TGTGCCAGCAGGGACGAAAGGGAAGATGGCTACACCTTC
cdr3_aa: CASRDEREDGYTF

j_call: TRBJ2-1
v_call: TRBV18
clone_size: NA
d_call: NA
cdr3_nt: TGTGCCAGCTCACCGGCAGGGGACTACAATGAGCAGTTCTTC
cdr3_aa: CASSPAGDYNEQFF

j_call: TRBJ2-1
v_call: TRBV24-1
clone_size: NA
d_call: TRBD2
cdr3_nt: TGTGCCACCAGTGACCCGGGCCCGGGAGGACTGGGGAATGAGCAGTTCTTC
cdr3_aa: CATSDPGPGGLGNEQFF

j_call: TRBJ1-5
v_call: TRBV7-8
clone_size: NA
d_call: NA
cdr3_nt: TGTGCCAGCAGCTGGGGAAACAGGGAGAACAATCAGCCCCAGCATTTT
cdr3_aa: CASSWGNRENNQPQHF

j_call: TRBJ2-6
v_call: TRBV19
clone_size: once
d_call: NA
cdr3_nt: TGTGCCAGTAGTGTCGGAAGCGCCAACCTCCTAACCTCTTGGGCCAACGTCCTGACTTTC
cdr3_aa: CASSVGSANLLTSWANVLTF

j_call: TRBJ1-4
v_call: TRBV5-5
clone_size: NA
d_call: NA
cdr3_nt: TGTGCCAGCAGCTTGGCCTCGGGCAGTTTCGGTGAAAAACTGTTTTTT
cdr3_aa: CASSLASGSFGEKLFF

j_call: TRBJ1-1
v_call: TRBV11-2
clone_size: NA
d_call: NA
cdr3_nt: TGTGCCAGCAGCTTAGGGCTGAACACTGAAGCTTTCTTT
cdr3_aa: CASSLGLNTEAFF

j_call: TRBJ2-2
v_call: TRBV3-1/TRBV3-2
clone_size: few
d_call: NA
cdr3_nt: TGTGCCAGCAGCCAAGGTATCGCCGGGGAGCTGTTTTTT
cdr3_aa: CASSQGIAGELFF

j_call: TRBJ1-2
v_call: TRBV18
clone_size: NA
d_call: TRBD1
cdr3_nt: TGTGCCAGCTCACCTTGGGACAGGGCCGATTGGGGCTACACCTTC
cdr3_aa: CASSPWDRADWGYTF